These 31 T cell receptor beta chains came from one sample sequenced in a study of cytomegalovirus exposure and HLA in healthy donors. The PCR used 60 Vbeta and 13 Jbeta primers. Only in-frame clones appear in the TCRdb table, and some are missing; sequencing was by immunoSEQ multiplex PCR. The data contain approximately 150,000 clones, over 60% of them singletons. Source material: PBMCs. These receptor sequences come from a woman between 25 and 40 years old in good health and CMV-seropositive.

The rearrangement links TRBV10-3 to TRBJ2-1; 14 positions agree with TRBD2. Germline CDR1 reads ENHRY; CDR2 reads SYGVKD. The V segment lost 5 bases and the J segment 6 bases; nucleotides outside the gene matches: 6. The CDR3 runs to 16 residues. In DNA, the CDR3 is TGTGCCATCAGTCCTCCCGGGACTAGCGGGGGCAATGAGCAGTTCTTC. Its translation is CAISPPGTSGGNEQFF.

The chain carries TRBV6-1 and TRBJ2-7; D remains unclear. The CDR3 extends over 14 amino acids. Germline lookup yields CDR1 MNHNS and CDR2 SASEGT. The V end lost 6 bases, the J end lost 2 bases, and 14 bases lay between the germline ends. CDR3 nucleotide sequence: TGTGCCAGCAGAAAACACGAATACACCTACGAGCAGTACTTC. Translation gives CASRKHEYTYEQYF.

This chain uses TRBV7-8 with TRBJ1-1; 7 positions agree with TRBD1. The V gene end was trimmed by 5 bases and the J gene end by 1 base; junction bases not matched to a gene: 7. CDR3 length: 15 amino acids. Germline CDR1 SGHVS, CDR2 FQNEAQ. The CDR3: CASSMGQYKNTEAFF. CDR3 DNA sequence: TGTGCCAGCAGCATGGGACAGTATAAGAACACTGAAGCTTTCTTT.

This clone was counted only a few times. J is TRBJ2-5 and V is TRBV11-2, with 8 positions matching TRBD1. The ends lost 7 bases at V and 1 base at J; junction bases unmatched: 8. This CDR3 spans 15 amino acids. Germline CDR1 reads SGHAT; CDR2 reads FQNNGV. CDR3 residues: CASTYTTGGQETQYF. For the CDR3, the DNA is TGTGCCAGCACCTATACCACAGGGGGCCAAGAGACCCAGTACTTC.

Of note for this clone: A read error may account for a junction end that differs from germline. The sample holds other DNA sequences that translate to the same CDR3. The chain combines TRBV7-8 with TRBJ1-6; TRBD1 aligns across 7 bases. The CDR3 runs 18 residues. The germline CDR1 and CDR2 sequences are SGHVS and FQNEAQ. In DNA form, the CDR3 reads TGTGCCAGCAGCTCTACACCGGGACAGAGCTCCTATAATTCCCCCCTCCACTTT. The encoded protein is CASSSTPGQSSYNSPLHF.

The chain has TRBV19 and TRBJ2-5; D might be TRBD2 (5 bases). Germline CDR1 reads LNHDA; CDR2 reads SQIVND (reference sequence). CDR3 length equals 15 residues. The V end lost 6 bases, the J end lost 1 base, and 15 bases lay between the germline ends. The CDR3 coding sequence is TGTGCCAGTAGCCCCCAAATCCGGGGCCAAGAGACCCAGTACTTC. Protein: CASSPQIRGQETQYF.

The chain employs TRBV7-9 and TRBJ1-4; the D gene is possibly TRBD1 (6 bases). Germline lookup yields CDR1 SEHNR and CDR2 FQNEAQ (reference sequence). The CDR3 is 14 residues long. V gave up 6 bases and J gave up 2 bases, with 10 bases separating them. The CDR3 here is CASSMDSTNEKLFF. The CDR3 DNA sequence: TGTGCCAGCAGTATGGACAGCACTAATGAAAAACTGTTTTTT.

This sequence joins TRBV30 and TRBJ2-3; 8 nucleotides match TRBD2. This CDR3 has 23 amino acids. Germline V gene lookup returns CDR1 GTSNPN and CDR2 SVGIG (reference sequence). Germline trimming cut 1 base from V and 0 bases from J; bases unmatched to any gene: 27. CDR3 loop: CAWSAIFPGLREDWGPSTDTQYF. The DNA of the CDR3 is TGTGCCTGGAGTGCGATCTTCCCAGGGTTGCGGGAGGACTGGGGTCCTAGCACAGATACGCAGTATTTT.

The chain has TRBV4-2 and TRBJ2-1; D possibly corresponds to TRBD1 (6 bases). Germline V gene lookup returns CDR1 LGHNA and CDR2 YNFKEQ. The CDR3 covers 16 residues. V was pared by 1 base and J by 10 bases, with 20 bases between. For the CDR3, the DNA is TGTGCCAGCAGCCAAGGGCCTCAGGGGAGAGACGGGGAGCAGTTCTTC. The encoded protein is CASSQGPQGRDGEQFF.

This clone was seen a handful of times. This rearrangement joins TRBV2 to TRBJ2-1; the D gene is possibly TRBD2 (5 bases). This CDR3 comprises 12 residues. V dropped 7 bases and J dropped 5 bases, with 9 bases sitting between them. In germline, CDR1 is SNHLY, CDR2 FYNNEI. Written as DNA, the CDR3 is TGTGCCAGCACCAGGCGGGACAATGAGCAGTTCTTC. Translating it yields CASTRRDNEQFF.

J is TRBJ2-5 and V is TRBV28; D is uncertain. V was shortened by 1 base and J by 2 bases, with 8 bases between the two germline ends. This CDR3 comprises 14 residues. CDR1 and CDR2 from the germline V gene are MDHEN and SYDVKM. CDR3 protein: CASSLFVRQETQYF. DNA of the CDR3: TGTGCCAGCAGTTTATTTGTCAGGCAAGAGACCCAGTACTTC.

The CDR3: CASSPPTGLGNTIYF. In DNA, the CDR3 is TGTGCCAGCAGTCCACCGACAGGGTTGGGAAACACCATATATTTT. The V and J genes are TRBV28 and TRBJ1-3; TRBD1 aligns across 7 bases. V trimming: 5 bases; J trimming: 4 bases; junction bases outside the gene matches: 8. The CDR3 is 15 residues long. CDR1 and CDR2 (germline): MDHEN, SYDVKM.

V usage is TRBV5-1 and J usage is TRBJ1-1; 9 nucleotides match TRBD1. The CDR3 covers 15 residues. The germline V gene has CDR1 SGHRS and CDR2 YFSETQ. With V trimmed by 4 bases and J by 7 bases, 11 bases remained unmatched. For the CDR3, the DNA is TGCGCCAGCAGCGAAAACTCCGGGACAGGGTTTGAAGCTTTCTTT. Translating gives CASSENSGTGFEAFF.

This chain joins TRBV18 and TRBJ2-4; TRBD2 agrees at 15 bases. The CDR3 totals 20 residues. CDR1 is KGHSH, CDR2 LQKENI, per germline. Germline trimming cut 3 bases from V and 2 bases from J; bases unmatched to any gene: 11. This CDR3 is CASSPTPSGTSGRPKNIQYF. The CDR3 DNA reads as TGTGCCAGCTCACCTACACCTTCCGGGACTAGCGGGAGGCCCAAAAACATTCAGTACTTC.

The V gene is TRBV5-1, the J gene TRBJ2-2, with 7 bases matching TRBD2. This CDR3 is 15 amino acids long. Trimming took 2 bases from V and 1 from J; bases not matched to a gene: 2. The germline CDR1 and CDR2 sequences are SGHRS and YFSETQ. CDR3 DNA sequence: TGCGCCAGCAGCTTCGCGGGGGTGAACACCGGGGAGCTGTTTTTT. This codes for CASSFAGVNTGELFF.

Concerning this clone itself: One end of the junction fails to match germline, which may point to a read error. The V call is TRBV5-4, the J call TRBJ2-2, with D possibly matching TRBD2 (6 bases). The CDR3 contains 14 residues. Germline CDR1 SGHNT, CDR2 YYREEE (reference sequence). DNA of the CDR3: TGTGCCAGCAGTGGGGTTGCGAACACCGGGGGGCTGTTTTTT. Translating it yields CASSGVANTGGLFF.

The chain joins TRBV20-1 to TRBJ1-2; 11 bases fit TRBD1. CDR3 length: 11 amino acids. Germline trimming cut 4 bases from V and 14 bases from J; bases unmatched to any gene: 6. Germline CDR1 and CDR2: DFQATT and SNEGSKA (reference sequence). CDR3 residues: CSAKDRGRGTF. CDR3 DNA: TGCAGTGCTAAGGACAGGGGGCGCGGTACCTTC.

The chain employs TRBV19 and TRBJ2-3, with TRBD2 identical over 8 bases. The length of the CDR3 is 14 residues. Germline CDR1 is LNHDA and CDR2 is SQIVND (reference sequence). J lost 2 bases, V lost 7 bases, and 5 bases had no gene match. This CDR3 is CASIEAGDTDTQYF. The CDR3 nucleotides are TGTGCCAGTATCGAAGCGGGGGACACAGATACGCAGTATTTT.

This clone was detected only a few times. The CDR3 bases are TGCGCCAGCAGCTGGTCCACAGCGGGGACCTCCTACAATGAGCAGTTCTTC. Translation gives CASSWSTAGTSYNEQFF. The chain links TRBV4-1 to TRBJ2-1, with 7 bases identical to TRBD2. V lost 5 bases and J lost 0; bases outside the gene matches: 10. The germline V gene encodes CDR1 MGHRA and CDR2 YSYEKL. CDR3 length: 17 residues.

This clone was observed a few times. The V and J genes are TRBV21-1 and TRBJ2-4; whether TRBD2, the table's D call, matches the DNA was not checked. TRBV21-1 is recorded as a pseudogene. This CDR3 is 18 amino acids long. The CDR3 DNA sequence: TGTGCCAGCAGCAAACTAGCCGGGTTGTATGGATACAAAAACATTCAGTACTTC. Amino acid sequence: CASSKLAGLYGYKNIQYF.

V and J are TRBV2 and TRBJ1-2; perhaps TRBD1 as D (6 bases). In germline, CDR1 is SNHLY, CDR2 FYNNEI. Trimming cost V 6 bases and J 8 bases, with 13 bases left between them. The CDR3 loop spans 12 amino acids. CDR3 residues: CASRTAGTGYTF. CDR3 bases: TGTGCCAGCAGGACCGCCGGGACAGGCTACACCTTC.

This chain connects TRBV5-1 to TRBJ2-2; 10 bases match TRBD1. This CDR3 comprises 15 residues. Trimming at V came to 4 bases and at J to 5 bases, leaving 5 bases not matched to a gene. Germline V gene sequence: CDR1 SGHRS, CDR2 YFSETQ. The CDR3 DNA is TGCGCCAGCAGCCCCTGGGACAGGGGTACCGGGGAGCTGTTTTTT. Translation: CASSPWDRGTGELFF.

The V and J genes are TRBV19 and TRBJ1-4; 8 positions agree with TRBD1. The germline CDR1 and CDR2 sequences are LNHDA and SQIVND (reference sequence). Unmatched junction bases numbered 2, after V lost 6 bases and J lost 2 bases. The length of the CDR3 is 14 residues. In nucleotides, the CDR3 is TGTGCCAGTAGAGACAGGGGTACTAATGAAAAACTGTTTTTT. Translation: CASRDRGTNEKLFF.

The chain carries TRBV2 and TRBJ2-1; TRBD2 matches at 14 bases. The CDR3 loop spans 18 amino acids. Trimming removed 5 bases from V and 2 bases from J; junction bases left unmatched: 8. Germline values: CDR1 SNHLY, CDR2 FYNNEI. CDR3 in DNA: TGTGCCAGCAGTCCAGGGACTAGCGGGGGTCCTACCTACAATGAGCAGTTCTTC. The encoded protein is CASSPGTSGGPTYNEQFF.

The genes are TRBV28 and TRBJ1-1; 7 positions agree with TRBD1. With V trimmed by 7 bases and J by 3 bases, 5 bases remained unmatched. CDR3 length equals 13 residues. Germline lookup yields CDR1 MDHEN and CDR2 SYDVKM. CDR3 sequence (DNA): TGTGCCAGCATGCTAGGGGGCTACACTGAAGCTTTCTTT. This translates into CASMLGGYTEAFF.

The chain recombines TRBV2 with TRBJ1-2; the D gene is possibly TRBD1 (6 bases). Germline CDR1 SNHLY, CDR2 FYNNEI. The CDR3 loop spans 14 amino acids. V gave up 6 bases and J gave up 7 bases, with 18 bases separating them. The CDR3 DNA sequence: TGTGCCAGCAGGCCCGACGGGGGGGCGGGTGGCTACACCTTC. This translates into CASRPDGGAGGYTF.

This chain uses TRBV5-8 with TRBJ2-3; TRBD2 might be the D (6 bases). Germline V gives CDR1 SGHTS, CDR2 YDEGEE. This CDR3 has 16 residues. Trimming removed 0 bases at V and 4 bases at J, with 15 bases between. The CDR3 protein is CASSLGLVGGADTQYF. The CDR3 bases are TGTGCCAGCAGCTTGGGACTAGTTGGTGGGGCAGATACGCAGTATTTT. Together with reference TRBV5-8 and TRBJ2-3, the CDR3 gives the full variable domain: EAGVTQSPTHLIKTRGQQATLRCSPISGHTSVYWYQQALGLGLQFLLWYDEGEERNRGNFPPRFSGRQFPNYSSELNVNALELEDSALYLCASSLGLVGGADTQYFGPGTRLTVL.

This clone was seen more than once but under ten times. Written as DNA, the CDR3 is TGTGCCAGCAGCCTCAGAGGTTTAATGAACACTGAAGCTTTCTTT. It specifies CASSLRGLMNTEAFF. The chain combines TRBV5-5 with TRBJ1-1, with unresolved D. Trimming stripped 4 bases from V and 0 bases from J, with 13 bases between. The CDR3 has 15 residues. Germline CDR1 SGHKS, CDR2 YYEKEE (reference sequence).

V usage is TRBV6-1 and J usage is TRBJ2-5, with 7 bases aligning to TRBD1. The trim removed 8 bases at V and 5 bases at J, leaving 11 bases unmatched. CDR1 MNHNS and CDR2 SASEGT come from the germline V gene. The CDR3 consists of 14 residues. The CDR3 DNA reads TGTGCCAGCCGGGGAGACAGGGCTAGGGAGACCCAGTACTTC. This gives the protein CASRGDRARETQYF.

V and J are TRBV5-4 and TRBJ1-2, with 10 nucleotides matching TRBD1. Per the germline V gene, CDR1 is SGHNT and CDR2 is YYREEE (reference sequence). V was clipped by 2 bases and J by 8 bases; unmatched bases: 9. CDR3 length: 15 amino acids. Here the CDR3 reads CASSFSGTGVEGYTF. As DNA, the CDR3 is TGTGCCAGCAGCTTTTCCGGGACAGGGGTCGAGGGCTACACCTTC.

This clone has just one count. This chain links TRBV6-5 with TRBJ1-4; possibly TRBD1 for D (6 bases). V was trimmed by 0 bases and J by 4 bases, leaving 9 bases between them. CDR1 MNHEY and CDR2 SVGAGI come from the germline V gene. This CDR3 region has 15 residues. The CDR3 region has the DNA TGTGCCAGCAGTTACTCGGGACACCATAATGAAAAACTGTTTTTT. Residues: CASSYSGHHNEKLFF.